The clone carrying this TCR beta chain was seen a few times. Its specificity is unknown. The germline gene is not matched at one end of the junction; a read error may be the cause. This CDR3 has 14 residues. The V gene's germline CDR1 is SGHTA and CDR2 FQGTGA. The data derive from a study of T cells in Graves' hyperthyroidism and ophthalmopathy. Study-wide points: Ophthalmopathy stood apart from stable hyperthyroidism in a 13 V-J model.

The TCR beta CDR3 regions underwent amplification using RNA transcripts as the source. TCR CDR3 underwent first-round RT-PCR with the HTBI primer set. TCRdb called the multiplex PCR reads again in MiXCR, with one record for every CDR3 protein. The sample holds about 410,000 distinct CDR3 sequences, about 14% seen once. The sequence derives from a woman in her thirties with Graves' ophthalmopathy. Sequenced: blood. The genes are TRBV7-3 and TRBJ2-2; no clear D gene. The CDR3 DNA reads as TGTGCTAGCAGCCCGGACCGTGTGGGCGGGGAGCTGTTTTTT. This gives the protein CASSPDRVGGELFF. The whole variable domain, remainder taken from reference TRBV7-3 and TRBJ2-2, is GAGVSQTPSNKVTEKGKYVELRCDPISGHTALYWYRQSLGQGPEFLIYFQGTGAADDSGLPNDRFFAVRPEGSVSTLKIQRTERGDSAVYLCASSPDRVGGELFFGEGSRLTVL.